This TCR beta chain came from a study of cytomegalovirus exposure and HLA in healthy donors. The study, taken as a whole, reports: Earlier findings revealed that most TCR beta V segments proved productive either about 87% or about 30% of the time.

About this clone itself: Antigen: not known.

V was shortened by 0 bases and J by 2 bases, with 17 bases between the two germline ends. This CDR3 has 18 amino acids. The germline V gene has CDR1 KGHSH and CDR2 LQKENI. PCR used 60 Vbeta primers and 13 Jbeta primers. Clones were read by immunoSEQ multiplex PCR, and TCRdb kept only the in-frame ones, dropping some. The sample records about 250,000 clones, 70% to 90% being singletons. Sequenced input: PBMCs. The source of this sequence is a girl aged 2 to 9 in good health and CMV-seronegative. This chain connects TRBV18 to TRBJ2-4; a possible D gene is TRBD2 (6 bases). The CDR3, as DNA: TGTGCCAGCTCACCACCGCTATCGGGAGCACTTACCAAAAACATTCAGTACTTC. It yields the protein CASSPPLSGALTKNIQYF.